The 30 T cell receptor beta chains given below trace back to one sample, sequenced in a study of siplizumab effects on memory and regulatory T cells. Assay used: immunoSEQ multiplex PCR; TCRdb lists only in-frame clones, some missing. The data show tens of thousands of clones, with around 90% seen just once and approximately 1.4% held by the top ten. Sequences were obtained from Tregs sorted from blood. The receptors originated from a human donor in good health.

CDR3 in amino acids: CASSLDVEQFF. Written as DNA, the CDR3 is TGTGCCAGCAGCTTAGACGTTGAGCAGTTCTTC. The genes are TRBV7-2 and TRBJ2-1; D is unresolved. CDR1 and CDR2 (germline): SGHTA, FQGNSA. The CDR3 consists of 11 residues. Between the trimmed V and J ends, which lost 1 base and 9 bases, there was a span of 4 bases.

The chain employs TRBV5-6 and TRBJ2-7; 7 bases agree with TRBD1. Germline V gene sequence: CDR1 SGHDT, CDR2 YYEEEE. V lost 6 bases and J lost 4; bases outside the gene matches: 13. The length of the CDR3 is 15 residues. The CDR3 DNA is TGTGCCAGCACGGCGATTGGACAGGCACCTTACGAGCAGTACTTC. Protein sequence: CASTAIGQAPYEQYF.

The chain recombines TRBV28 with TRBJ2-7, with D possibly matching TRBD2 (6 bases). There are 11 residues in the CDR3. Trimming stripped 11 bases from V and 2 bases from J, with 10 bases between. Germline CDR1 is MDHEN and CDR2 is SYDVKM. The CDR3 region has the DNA TGTGCCTCAGGAGGGGCCTACGAGCAGTACTTC. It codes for CASGGAYEQYF.

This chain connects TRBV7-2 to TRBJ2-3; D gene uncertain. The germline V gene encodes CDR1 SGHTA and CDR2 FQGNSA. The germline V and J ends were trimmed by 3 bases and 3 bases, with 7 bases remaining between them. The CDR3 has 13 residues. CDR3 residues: CASSFPPTDTQYF. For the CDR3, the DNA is TGTGCCAGCAGCTTTCCTCCGACAGATACGCAGTATTTT.

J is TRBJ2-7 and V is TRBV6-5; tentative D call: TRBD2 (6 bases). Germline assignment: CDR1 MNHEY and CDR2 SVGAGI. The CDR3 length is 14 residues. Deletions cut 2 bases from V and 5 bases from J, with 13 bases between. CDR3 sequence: CASSYRVGGDEQYF. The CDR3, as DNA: TGTGCCAGCAGTTACCGGGTAGGAGGGGACGAGCAGTACTTC.

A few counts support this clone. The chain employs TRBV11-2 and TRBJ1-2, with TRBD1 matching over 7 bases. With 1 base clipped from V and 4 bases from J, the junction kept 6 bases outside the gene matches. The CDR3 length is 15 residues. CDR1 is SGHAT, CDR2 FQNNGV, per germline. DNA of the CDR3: TGTGCCAGCAGCTTAGTAGGACAGGCCCTCTATGGCTACACCTTC. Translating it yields CASSLVGQALYGYTF.

The CDR3 nucleotides are TGTGCCAGTAGTACTCCTCCCCGGGCTGAAGCTTTCTTT. This encodes CASSTPPRAEAFF. V gene TRBV19 combines with J gene TRBJ1-1; D is uncertain. Deletions cut 4 bases from V and 6 bases from J, with 12 bases between. The germline V gene has CDR1 LNHDA and CDR2 SQIVND (reference sequence). The CDR3 contains 13 residues.

The DNA of the CDR3 is TGCGCCAGCAGCCCCGACTGGGGGCGGGCCGTGGGGGAGCAGTACTTC. Translation: CASSPDWGRAVGEQYF. V is TRBV4-3 and J is TRBJ2-7, with D possibly matching TRBD1 (6 bases). Germline values: CDR1 LGHNA, CDR2 YSLEER. The V end lost 4 bases, the J end lost 7 bases, and 23 bases lay between the germline ends. The CDR3 is 16 amino acids.

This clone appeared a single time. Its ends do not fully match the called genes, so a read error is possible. DNA of the CDR3: TGTGCCAGCAGCTTGAGATCGGGACTCCCATATCAAAACTTT. This gives the protein CASSLRSGLPYQNF. V and J are TRBV5-6 and TRBJ2-3, with a tentative D call TRBD2 (6 bases). CDR3 size: 14 residues. Germline assignment: CDR1 SGHDT and CDR2 YYEEEE.

The CDR3 loop reads CASSEVRGQGWGTIYF. DNA for the CDR3: TGTGCCAGCAGTGAAGTCCGTGGACAGGGCTGGGGAACCATATATTTT. V is TRBV6-1 and J is TRBJ1-3, with 8 bases that match TRBD1. The length of the CDR3 is 16 residues. Germline-derived CDR1 and CDR2 are MNHNS and SASEGT. V lost 1 base to trimming and J lost 10 bases; unmatched junction nucleotides: 12.

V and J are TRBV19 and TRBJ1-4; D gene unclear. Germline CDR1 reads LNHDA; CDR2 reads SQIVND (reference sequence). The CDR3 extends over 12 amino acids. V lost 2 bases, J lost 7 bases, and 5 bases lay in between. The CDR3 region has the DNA TGTGCCAGTAGTATACGGGGTGAAAAACTGTTTTTT. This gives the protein CASSIRGEKLFF.

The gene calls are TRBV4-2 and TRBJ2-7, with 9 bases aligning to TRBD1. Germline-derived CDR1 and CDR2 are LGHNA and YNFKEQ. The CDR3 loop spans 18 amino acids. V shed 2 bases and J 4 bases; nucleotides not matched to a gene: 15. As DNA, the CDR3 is TGTGCCAGCAGCCAAAGATCCGACGTTGGGACAGGGCTATACGAGCAGTACTTC. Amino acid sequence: CASSQRSDVGTGLYEQYF.

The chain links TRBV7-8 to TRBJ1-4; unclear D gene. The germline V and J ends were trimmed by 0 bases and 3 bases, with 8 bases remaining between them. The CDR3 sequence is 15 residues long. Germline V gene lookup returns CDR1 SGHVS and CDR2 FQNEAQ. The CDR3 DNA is TGTGCCAGCAGCTTAGCTGGTAGGGCTAATGAAAAACTGTTTTTT. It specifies CASSLAGRANEKLFF.

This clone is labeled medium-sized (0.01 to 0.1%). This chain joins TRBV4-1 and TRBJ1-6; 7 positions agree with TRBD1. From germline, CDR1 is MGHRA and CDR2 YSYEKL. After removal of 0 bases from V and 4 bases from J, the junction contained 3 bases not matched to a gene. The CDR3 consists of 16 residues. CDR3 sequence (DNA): TGCGCCAGCAGCCAAGACAAACAGGGGTATAATTCACCCCTCCACTTT. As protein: CASSQDKQGYNSPLHF.

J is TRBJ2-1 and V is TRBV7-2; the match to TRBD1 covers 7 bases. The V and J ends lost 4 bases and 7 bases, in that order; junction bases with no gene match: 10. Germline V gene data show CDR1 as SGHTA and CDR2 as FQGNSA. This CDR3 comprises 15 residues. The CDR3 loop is CASSWAVTGVNEQFF. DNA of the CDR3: TGTGCCAGCAGCTGGGCCGTTACAGGGGTGAATGAGCAGTTCTTC.

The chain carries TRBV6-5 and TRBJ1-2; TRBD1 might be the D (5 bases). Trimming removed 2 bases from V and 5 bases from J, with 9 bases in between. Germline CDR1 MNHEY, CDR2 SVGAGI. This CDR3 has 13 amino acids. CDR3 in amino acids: CASSYRGVYGYTF. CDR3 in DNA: TGTGCCAGCAGTTACAGGGGAGTATATGGCTACACCTTC.

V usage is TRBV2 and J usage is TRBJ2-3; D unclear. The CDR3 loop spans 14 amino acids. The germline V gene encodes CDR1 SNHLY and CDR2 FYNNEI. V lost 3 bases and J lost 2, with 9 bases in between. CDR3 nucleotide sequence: TGTGCCAGCAGTGACGGCTTTTCCACAGATACGCAGTATTTT. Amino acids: CASSDGFSTDTQYF.

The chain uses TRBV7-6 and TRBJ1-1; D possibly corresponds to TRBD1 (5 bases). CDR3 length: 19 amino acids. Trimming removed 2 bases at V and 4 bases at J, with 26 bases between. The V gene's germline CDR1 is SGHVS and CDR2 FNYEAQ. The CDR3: CASSLTERGRPTPGTEAFF. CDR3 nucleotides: TGTGCCAGCAGCTTAACGGAGCGGGGCAGACCGACCCCGGGCACTGAAGCTTTCTTT. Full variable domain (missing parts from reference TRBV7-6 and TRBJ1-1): GAGVSQSPRYKVTKRGQDVALRCDPISGHVSLYWYRQALGQGPEFLTYFNYEAQQDKSGLPNDRFSAERPEGSISTLTIQRTEQRDSAMYRCASSLTERGRPTPGTEAFFGQGTRLTVV.

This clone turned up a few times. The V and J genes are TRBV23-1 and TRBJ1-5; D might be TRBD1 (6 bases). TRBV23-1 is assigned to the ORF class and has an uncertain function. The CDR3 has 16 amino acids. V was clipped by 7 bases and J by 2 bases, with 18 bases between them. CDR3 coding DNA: TGCGCCAGCACCCTCCGGGACACCAAATGCAATCAGCCCCAGCATTTT. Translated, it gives CASTLRDTKCNQPQHF.

CDR3 bases: TGTGCCAGCAGAAATCCGGGACAGGGCACCTACGAGCAGTACTTC. Residues: CASRNPGQGTYEQYF. The V call is TRBV27, the J call TRBJ2-7, with TRBD1 identical over 9 bases. V was clipped by 6 bases and J by 2 bases; unmatched bases: 8. The length of the CDR3 is 15 residues. From germline, CDR1 is MNHEY and CDR2 SMNVEV (reference sequence).

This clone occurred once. The CDR3 loop reads CASSLMTSGHNEQFF. CDR3 in DNA: TGCGCCAGCAGCTTGATGACTAGCGGGCACAATGAGCAGTTCTTC. The rearrangement joins TRBV5-1 to TRBJ2-1; 10 nucleotides line up with TRBD2. This CDR3 is built from 15 residues. J was trimmed by 5 bases and V by 1 base; bases with no gene match: 3. CDR1 SGHRS and CDR2 YFSETQ come from the germline V gene.

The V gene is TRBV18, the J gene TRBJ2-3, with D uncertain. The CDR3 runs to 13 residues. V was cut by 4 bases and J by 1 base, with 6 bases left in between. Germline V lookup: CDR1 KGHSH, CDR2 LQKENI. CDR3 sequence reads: CASSLERTDTQYF. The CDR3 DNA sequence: TGTGCCAGCTCACTTGAACGCACAGATACGCAGTATTTT.

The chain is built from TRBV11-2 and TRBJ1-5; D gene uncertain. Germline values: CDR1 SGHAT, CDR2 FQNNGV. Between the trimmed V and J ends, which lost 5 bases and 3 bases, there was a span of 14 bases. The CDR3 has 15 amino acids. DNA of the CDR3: TGTGCCAGCAGCCTCCGGTTGGAGTTCAATCAGCCCCAGCATTTT. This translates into CASSLRLEFNQPQHF.

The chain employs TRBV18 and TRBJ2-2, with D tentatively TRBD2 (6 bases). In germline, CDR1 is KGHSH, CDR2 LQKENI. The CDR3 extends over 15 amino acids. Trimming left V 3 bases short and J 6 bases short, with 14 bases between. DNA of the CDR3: TGTGCCAGCTCACCGACTAGTCCAAGGGCCGGGGAGCTGTTTTTT. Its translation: CASSPTSPRAGELFF.

The CDR3 DNA reads as TGTGCCAGCGGCCCGGGACAGGGAAGGGTCTACTCTGGAAACACCATATATTTT. This translates into CASGPGQGRVYSGNTIYF. This rearrangement joins TRBV13 to TRBJ1-3, with TRBD1 matching over 9 bases. The junction had 14 bases not matched to a gene; V was cut back by 8 bases and J by 0 bases. Germline CDR1 PRHDT, CDR2 FYEKMQ (reference sequence). This CDR3 comprises 18 residues.

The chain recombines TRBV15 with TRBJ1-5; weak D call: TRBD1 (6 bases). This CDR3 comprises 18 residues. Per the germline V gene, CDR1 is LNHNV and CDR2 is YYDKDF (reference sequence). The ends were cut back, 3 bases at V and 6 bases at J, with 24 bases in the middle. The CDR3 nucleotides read TGTGCCACCAGCAGCGGGCCGTTGTCAGGGGCCACTGGTCAGCCCCAGCATTTT. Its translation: CATSSGPLSGATGQPQHF.

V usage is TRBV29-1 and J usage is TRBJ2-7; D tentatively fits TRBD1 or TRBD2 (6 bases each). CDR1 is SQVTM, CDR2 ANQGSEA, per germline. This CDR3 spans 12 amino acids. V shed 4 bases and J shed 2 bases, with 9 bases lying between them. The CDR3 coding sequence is TGCAGCGTTGGCGGGACAACCTACGAGCAGTACTTC. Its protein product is CSVGGTTYEQYF.

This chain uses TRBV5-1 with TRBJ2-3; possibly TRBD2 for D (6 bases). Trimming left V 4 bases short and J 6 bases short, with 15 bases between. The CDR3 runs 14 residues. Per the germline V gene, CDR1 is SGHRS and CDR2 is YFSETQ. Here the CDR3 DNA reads TGCGCCAGCAGCCCTGTATCAGGGAGGGATACGCAGTATTTT. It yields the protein CASSPVSGRDTQYF.

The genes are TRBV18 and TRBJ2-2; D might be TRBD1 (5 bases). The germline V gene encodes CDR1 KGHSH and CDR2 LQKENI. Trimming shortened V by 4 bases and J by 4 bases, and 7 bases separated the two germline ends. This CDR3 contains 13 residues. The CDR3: CASSLQGTGELFF. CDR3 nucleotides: TGTGCCAGCTCACTTCAGGGCACCGGGGAGCTGTTTTTT.

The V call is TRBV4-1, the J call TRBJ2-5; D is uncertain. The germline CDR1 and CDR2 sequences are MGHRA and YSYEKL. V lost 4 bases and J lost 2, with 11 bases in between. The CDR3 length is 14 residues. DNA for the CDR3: TGCGCCAGCAGCCTCCGGACGGCACAAGAGACCCAGTACTTC. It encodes CASSLRTAQETQYF.